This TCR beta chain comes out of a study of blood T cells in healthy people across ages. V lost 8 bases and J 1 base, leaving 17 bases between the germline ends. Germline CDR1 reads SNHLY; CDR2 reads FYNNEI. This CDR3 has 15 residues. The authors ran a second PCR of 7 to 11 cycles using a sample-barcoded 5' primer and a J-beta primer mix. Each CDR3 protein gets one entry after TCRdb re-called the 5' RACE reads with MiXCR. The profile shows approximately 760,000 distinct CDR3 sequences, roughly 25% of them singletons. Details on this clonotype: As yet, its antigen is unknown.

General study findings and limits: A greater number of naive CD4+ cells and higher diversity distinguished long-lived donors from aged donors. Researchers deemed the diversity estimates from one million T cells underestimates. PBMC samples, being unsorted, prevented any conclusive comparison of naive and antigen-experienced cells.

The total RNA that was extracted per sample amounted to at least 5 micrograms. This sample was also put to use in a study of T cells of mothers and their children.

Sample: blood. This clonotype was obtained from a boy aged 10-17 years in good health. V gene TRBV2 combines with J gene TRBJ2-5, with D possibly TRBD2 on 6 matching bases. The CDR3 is CASGGSKLLQETQYF. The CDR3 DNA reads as TGTGCCAGCGGAGGGAGCAAACTCCTCCAAGAGACCCAGTACTTC.